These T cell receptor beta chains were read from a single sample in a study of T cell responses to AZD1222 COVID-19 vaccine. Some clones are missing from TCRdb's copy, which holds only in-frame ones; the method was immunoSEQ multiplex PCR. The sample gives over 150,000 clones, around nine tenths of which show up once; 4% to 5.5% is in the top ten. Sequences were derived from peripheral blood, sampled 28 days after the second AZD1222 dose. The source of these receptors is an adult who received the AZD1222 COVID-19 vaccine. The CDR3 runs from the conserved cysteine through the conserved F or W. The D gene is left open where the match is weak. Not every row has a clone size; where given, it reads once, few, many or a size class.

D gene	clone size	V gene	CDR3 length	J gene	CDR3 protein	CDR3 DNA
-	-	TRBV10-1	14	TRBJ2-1	CASSEAQRNNEQFF	TGCGCCAGCAGTGAGGCACAGAGGAACAATGAGCAGTTCTTC
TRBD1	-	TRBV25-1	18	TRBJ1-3	CASSELSPGQGSGNTIYF	TGTGCCAGCAGTGAACTATCTCCGGGACAGGGCTCTGGAAACACCATATATTTT
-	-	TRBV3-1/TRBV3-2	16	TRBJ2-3	CASSAFSGSSTDTQYF	TGTGCCAGCAGCGCCTTTAGCGGATCTAGCACAGATACGCAGTATTTT
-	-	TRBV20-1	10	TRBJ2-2	CSAWAGELFF	TGCAGTGCTTGGGCCGGGGAGCTGTTTTTT
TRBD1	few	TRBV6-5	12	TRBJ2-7	CASSKQGYEQYF	TGTGCCAGCAGTAAACAGGGGTACGAGCAGTACTTC
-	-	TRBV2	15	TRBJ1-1	CASSDQLSFYTEAFF	TGTGCCAGCAGTGATCAGTTGAGCTTCTACACTGAAGCTTTCTTT
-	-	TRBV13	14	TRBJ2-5	CASSWGEGQETQYF	TGTGCCAGCTCCTGGGGAGAGGGTCAAGAGACCCAGTACTTC
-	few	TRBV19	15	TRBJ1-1	CASSTYRETNTEAFF	TGTGCCAGTAGTACCTACAGGGAAACGAACACTGAAGCTTTCTTT
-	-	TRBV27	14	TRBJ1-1	CASSSEGSRREAFF	TGTGCCAGCAGTAGTGAGGGCAGCCGAAGAGAAGCTTTCTTT
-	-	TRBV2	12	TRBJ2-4	CGTGLAKNIQYF	TGTGGGACGGGTCTAGCCAAAAACATTCAGTACTTC
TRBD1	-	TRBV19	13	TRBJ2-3	CASHRGVGDTQYF	TGTGCCAGCCACAGGGGGGTTGGAGATACGCAGTATTTT
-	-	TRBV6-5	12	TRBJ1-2	CASGEGYYGYTF	TGTGCCAGCGGGGAGGGCTACTATGGCTACACCTTC
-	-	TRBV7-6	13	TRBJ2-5	CASSLSGGETQYF	TGTGCCAGCAGCTTATCTGGTGGGGAGACCCAGTACTTC
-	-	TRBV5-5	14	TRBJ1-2	CASSPDLADYGYTF	TGTGCCAGCAGCCCGGATCTGGCAGACTATGGCTACACCTTC
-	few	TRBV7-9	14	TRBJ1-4	CASRPGGFSEKLFF	TGTGCCAGCAGGCCGGGGGGCTTTAGTGAAAAACTGTTTTTT
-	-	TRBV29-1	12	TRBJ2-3	CSVVSGVTPQYF	TGCAGCGTTGTCTCCGGGGTTACCCCGCAGTATTTT
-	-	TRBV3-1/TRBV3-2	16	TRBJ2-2	CASSHLRGAGAGELFF	TGTGCCAGCAGCCATTTAAGGGGCGCAGGGGCCGGGGAGCTGTTTTTT
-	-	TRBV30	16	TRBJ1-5	CAWSSPGIISNQPQHF	TGTGCCTGGAGCAGCCCGGGTATAATTAGCAATCAGCCCCAGCATTTT
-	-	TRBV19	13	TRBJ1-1	CASKRGKNTEAFF	TGTGCCAGTAAAAGGGGGAAGAACACTGAAGCTTTCTTT
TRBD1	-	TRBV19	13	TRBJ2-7	CASSSTGGNEQYF	TGTGCCAGTAGCTCAACAGGGGGCAACGAGCAGTACTTC
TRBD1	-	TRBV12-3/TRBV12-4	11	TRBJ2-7	CASSTGTAKYF	TGTGCCAGCAGCACGGGGACAGCAAAGTACTTC
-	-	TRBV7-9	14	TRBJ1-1	CASSLAHITTEAFF	TGTGCCAGCAGCTTAGCCCACATTACCACTGAAGCTTTCTTT
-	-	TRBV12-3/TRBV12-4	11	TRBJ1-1	CASSSGTEAFF	TGTGCCAGCAGTTCGGGGACTGAAGCTTTCTTT
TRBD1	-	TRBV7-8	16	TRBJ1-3	CASSSVDRGSGNTIYF	TGTGCCAGCAGTTCTGTCGACAGGGGCTCTGGAAACACCATATATTTT
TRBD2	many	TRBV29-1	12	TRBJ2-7	CSGLATVNEQYF	TGCAGCGGACTAGCGACAGTGAACGAGCAGTACTTC
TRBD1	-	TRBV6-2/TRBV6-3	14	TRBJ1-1	CASSEYRGTGEAFF	TGTGCCAGCAGCGAATACAGGGGTACAGGTGAAGCTTTCTTT
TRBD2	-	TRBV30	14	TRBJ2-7	CAWSLAGGNYEQYF	TGTGCCTGGAGTTTAGCGGGGGGGAACTACGAGCAGTACTTC
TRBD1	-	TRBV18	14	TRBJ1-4	CASSTGVTNEKLFF	TGTGCCAGCTCAACAGGGGTGACTAATGAAAAACTGTTTTTT
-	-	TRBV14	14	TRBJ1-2	CASSPFTRPHGYTF	TGTGCCAGCAGCCCTTTTACTCGACCCCATGGCTACACCTTC
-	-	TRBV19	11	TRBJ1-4	CASRRGEKLFF	TGTGCCAGTAGGCGAGGGGAAAAACTGTTTTTT
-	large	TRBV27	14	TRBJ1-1	CASRPLALNTEAFF	TGTGCCAGCAGGCCTCTCGCTTTGAACACTGAAGCTTTCTTT
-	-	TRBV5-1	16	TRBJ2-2	CASSFYSGLFTGELFF	TGCGCCAGCAGCTTTTATTCGGGGTTGTTCACCGGGGAGCTGTTTTTT
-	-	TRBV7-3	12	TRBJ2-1	CASSRGSNEQFF	TGTGCCAGCTCCCGGGGGAGCAATGAGCAGTTCTTC
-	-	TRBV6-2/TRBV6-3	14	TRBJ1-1	CASSYWEGFTEAFF	TGTGCCAGCAGTTACTGGGAGGGATTCACTGAAGCTTTCTTT
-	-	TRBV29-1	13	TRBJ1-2	CSVPHWGGYGYTF	TGCAGCGTTCCCCACTGGGGAGGCTATGGCTACACCTTC
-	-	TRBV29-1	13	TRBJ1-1	CSVLGDLWTEAFF	TGCAGCGTTTTAGGGGATCTATGGACTGAAGCTTTCTTT
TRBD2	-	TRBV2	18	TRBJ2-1	CASTLIRTSGGAWDEQFF	TGTGCCAGCACCCTTATAAGGACTAGCGGGGGGGCATGGGATGAGCAGTTCTTC
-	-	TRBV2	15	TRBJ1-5	CATASGHLPLGPQHF	TGTGCCACCGCGTCGGGACATCTACCCCTCGGGCCCCAGCATTTT
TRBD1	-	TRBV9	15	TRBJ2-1	CASSVSPQGAHEQFF	TGTGCCAGCAGCGTAAGCCCACAGGGGGCGCATGAGCAGTTCTTC
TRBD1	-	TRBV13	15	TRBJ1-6	CASSRTGTGPSPLHF	TGTGCCAGCAGCAGAACCGGGACAGGGCCTTCACCCCTCCACTTT
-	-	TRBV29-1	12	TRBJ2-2	CSATDNTGELFF	TGCAGCGCGACAGATAACACCGGGGAGCTGTTTTTT
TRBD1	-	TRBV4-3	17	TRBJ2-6	CASSRAWTGSGANVLTF	TGCGCCAGCAGCCGAGCATGGACAGGGAGTGGGGCCAACGTCCTGACTTTC
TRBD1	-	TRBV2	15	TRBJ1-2	CASTRRRETGAGYTF	TGTGCCAGCACCCGCCGAAGAGAGACAGGGGCAGGCTACACCTTC
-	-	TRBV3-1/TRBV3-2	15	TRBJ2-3	CASSLGGAQTDTQYF	TGTGCCAGCAGCCTAGGGGGGGCCCAAACAGATACGCAGTATTTT
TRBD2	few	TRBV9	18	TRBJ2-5	CASSACLWGGGTKETQYF	TGTGCCAGCAGCGCCTGCCTCTGGGGCGGGGGGACAAAAGAGACCCAGTACTTC
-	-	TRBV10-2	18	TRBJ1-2	CASSESPLTENGYYGYTF	TGCGCCAGCAGTGAGTCTCCATTGACAGAGAACGGCTATTATGGCTACACCTTC
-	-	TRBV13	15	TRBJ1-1	CASSGRLVLNTEAFF	TGTGCCAGCAGCGGAAGACTCGTTTTGAACACTGAAGCTTTCTTT
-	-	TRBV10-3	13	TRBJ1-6	CAISELSNSPLHF	TGTGCCATCAGTGAGTTGAGCAATTCACCCCTCCACTTT
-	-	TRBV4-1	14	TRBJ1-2	CASSQGESHYGYTF	TGCGCCAGCAGCCAAGGAGAGAGCCACTATGGCTACACCTTC
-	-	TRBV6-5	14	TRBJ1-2	CASSYGGALVGYTF	TGTGCCAGCAGTTACGGGGGGGCGTTAGTTGGCTACACCTTC
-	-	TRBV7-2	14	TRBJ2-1	CASSSQGPYNEQFF	TGTGCCAGCAGCTCCCAGGGCCCCTACAATGAGCAGTTCTTC
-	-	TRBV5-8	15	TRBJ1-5	CASSLFFESNQPQHF	TGTGCCAGCAGCTTGTTTTTCGAGAGCAATCAGCCCCAGCATTTT
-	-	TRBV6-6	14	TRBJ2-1	CASSQSGPLNEQFF	TGTGCCAGCAGTCAAAGCGGCCCCCTCAATGAGCAGTTCTTC